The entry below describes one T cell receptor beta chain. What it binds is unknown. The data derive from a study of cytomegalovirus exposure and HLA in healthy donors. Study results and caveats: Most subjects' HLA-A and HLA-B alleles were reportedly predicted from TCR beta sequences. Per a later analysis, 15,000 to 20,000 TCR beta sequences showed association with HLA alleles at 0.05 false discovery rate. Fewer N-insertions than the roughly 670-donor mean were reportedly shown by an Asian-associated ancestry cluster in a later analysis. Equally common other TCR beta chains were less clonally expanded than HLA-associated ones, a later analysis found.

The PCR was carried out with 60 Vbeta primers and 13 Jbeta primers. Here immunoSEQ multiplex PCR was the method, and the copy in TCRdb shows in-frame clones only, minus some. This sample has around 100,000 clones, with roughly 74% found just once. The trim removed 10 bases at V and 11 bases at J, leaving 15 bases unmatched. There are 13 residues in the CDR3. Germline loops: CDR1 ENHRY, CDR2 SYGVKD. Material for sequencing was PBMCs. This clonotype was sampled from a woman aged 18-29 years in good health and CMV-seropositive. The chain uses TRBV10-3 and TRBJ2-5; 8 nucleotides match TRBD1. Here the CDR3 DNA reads TGTGCCACCGGAGACAGGGGTCGAGAAGAGCAGTACTTC. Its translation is CATGDRGREEQYF.